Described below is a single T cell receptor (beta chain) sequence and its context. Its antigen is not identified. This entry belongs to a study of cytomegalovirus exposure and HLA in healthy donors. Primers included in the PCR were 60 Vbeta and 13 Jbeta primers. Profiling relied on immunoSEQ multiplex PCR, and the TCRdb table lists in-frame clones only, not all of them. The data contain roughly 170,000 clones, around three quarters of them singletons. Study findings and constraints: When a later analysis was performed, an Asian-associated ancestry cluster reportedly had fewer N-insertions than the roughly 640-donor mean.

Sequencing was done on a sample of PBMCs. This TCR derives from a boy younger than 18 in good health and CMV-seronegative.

In DNA, the CDR3 is TGTGCCAGCAGCCTAAGGACTAGCAGCACAGATACGCAGTATTTT. Translation gives CASSLRTSSTDTQYF. The J gene is TRBJ2-3, the V gene TRBV11-3; 8 bases map to TRBD2. Germline V lookup: CDR1 SGHNT, CDR2 YENEEA. The CDR3 length is 15 residues. V dropped 5 bases and J dropped 0; count of bases not matched to a gene: 4.